This is a list of T cell receptor beta chains from one sample in a study of T-cell reconstitution after alpha-beta-depleted transplantation in children. In TCRdb, the PCR reads were re-called with MiXCR into one record per CDR3 protein. The data show 240,000 or so distinct CDR3 sequences, more than 10% seen once. This material consisted of PBMCs from the stem cell graft donor, taken from the stem cell graft. These receptors were taken from a human donor who donated a stem cell graft to a child with acute lymphoblastic leukemia. Each CDR3 is given with its conserved first and last residue. A D gene is named only where the DNA matches it firmly. Rows give clone size only sometimes, using once, few, many, or a class for an expanded clone.

TRBV20-1,many,TRBJ2-7,TRBD1,CSAWVRDRVSYEQYF,TGCAGTGCTTGGGTCCGGGACAGGGTATCCTACGAGCAGTACTTC
TRBV5-1,many,TRBJ2-7,.,CASSLDRSSYEQYF,TGCGCCAGCAGCTTGGACCGTTCCTCCTACGAGCAGTACTTC
TRBV6-1,many,TRBJ2-5,.,CASSQAESFGETQYF,TGTGCCAGCAGCCAAGCAGAGAGCTTCGGAGAGACCCAGTACTTC
TRBV5-1,many,TRBJ2-7,.,CASSAGTYQSYEQYF,TGCGCCAGCAGCGCTGGGACTTACCAATCCTACGAGCAGTACTTC
TRBV29-1,many,TRBJ2-1,.,CSVEPGTGNYNEQFF,TGCAGCGTTGAGCCCGGGACTGGCAACTACAATGAGCAGTTCTTC
TRBV5-1,many,TRBJ2-7,.,CASSLARQLIDPYEQYF,TGCGCCAGCAGCTTGGCTCGACAGTTGATCGACCCCTACGAGCAGTACTTC
TRBV6-1,many,TRBJ2-6,TRBD1,CASSGRQGRSGANVLTF,TGTGCCAGCAGTGGTAGACAGGGCCGGTCTGGGGCCAACGTCCTGACTTTC
TRBV6-1,.,TRBJ1-2,.,CASRAPDGDKNYGYTF,TGTGCCAGCCGCGCGCCCGACGGGGACAAAAACTATGGCTACACCTTC
TRBV7-8,many,TRBJ2-5,.,CASSSAGPQETQYF,TGTGCCAGCAGCTCCGCCGGGCCCCAGGAGACCCAGTACTTC
TRBV27,medium-sized,TRBJ1-2,.,CASSPTKTGNYGYTF,TGTGCCAGCAGTCCAACAAAGACGGGCAACTATGGCTACACCTTC
TRBV19,many,TRBJ2-2,.,CAGYSANTGELFF,TGTGCCGGGTATTCGGCGAACACCGGGGAGCTGTTTTTT
TRBV11-1,.,TRBJ2-1,.,CASSFPSPYNEQFF,TGTGCCAGCAGCTTCCCGTCGCCCTACAATGAGCAGTTCTTC
TRBV15,many,TRBJ2-3,.,CATSRGGASDTQYF,TGTGCCACCAGCAGAGGGGGGGCCTCGGATACGCAGTATTTT
TRBV27,many,TRBJ1-4,.,CASSLWQNEKLFF,TGTGCCAGCAGTTTATGGCAGAATGAAAAACTGTTTTTT
TRBV5-6,many,TRBJ2-5,.,CASIEGRGETQYF,TGTGCCAGCATAGAAGGGCGGGGAGAGACCCAGTACTTC
TRBV10-3,.,TRBJ2-1,.,CAISPRLYEQFF,TGTGCCATCAGTCCCAGGCTTTATGAGCAGTTCTTC
TRBV5-1,many,TRBJ2-3,.,CASSSRQADTQYF,TGCGCCAGCAGCTCTAGACAGGCAGATACGCAGTATTTT
TRBV10-3,many,TRBJ2-2,.,CAINPGQGRPSGKGGELFF,TGTGCCATCAACCCCGGACAGGGCCGGCCTAGCGGGAAGGGCGGGGAGCTGTTTTTT
TRBV6-1,many,TRBJ2-4,TRBD1,CASSRDRVGNIQYF,TGTGCCAGCAGCAGGGACAGGGTGGGAAACATTCAGTACTTC
TRBV15,many,TRBJ1-5,.,CATSRDQSAGDFQPQHF,TGTGCCACCAGCAGGGACCAGTCTGCCGGGGATTTTCAGCCCCAGCATTTT
TRBV6-5,many,TRBJ2-7,TRBD2,CASSRTSGGYEQYF,TGTGCCAGCAGTCGGACTAGCGGGGGCTACGAGCAGTACTTC
TRBV30,many,TRBJ1-5,.,CAWSVAGGNGPQHF,TGTGCCTGGAGTGTAGCTGGGGGAAATGGGCCCCAGCATTTT
TRBV11-2,many,TRBJ2-1,TRBD2,CASSLLPSGTYNEQFF,TGTGCCAGCAGCTTACTGCCTAGCGGGACGTACAATGAGCAGTTCTTC
TRBV7-2,many,TRBJ2-7,TRBD1,CASSLVPQGANEQYF,TGTGCCAGCAGCTTAGTGCCTCAGGGGGCGAATGAGCAGTACTTC
TRBV20-1,.,TRBJ2-7,TRBD1,CSASLRGRGIREQYF,TGCAGTGCTAGCCTTAGGGGGCGCGGAATCCGCGAGCAGTACTTC
TRBV12-3/TRBV12-4,many,TRBJ2-7,TRBD1,CASSEGQSHNEQYF,TGTGCCAGCAGTGAGGGACAGTCTCACAACGAGCAGTACTTC
TRBV3-1,many,TRBJ2-2,.,CASSQMTNTGELFF,TGTGCCAGCAGCCAAATGACGAACACCGGGGAGCTGTTTTTT
TRBV5-1,many,TRBJ2-7,TRBD1,CASSPGQGASEQYF,TGCGCCAGCAGCCCGGGACAGGGGGCTTCGGAGCAGTACTTC
TRBV4-2,many,TRBJ2-3,.,CASSQDRVGVQYF,TGTGCCAGCAGCCAAGATAGGGTGGGGGTGCAGTATTTT
TRBV7-8,many,TRBJ1-5,.,CASSQYFSGNQPQHF,TGTGCCAGCAGCCAATACTTTAGTGGCAATCAGCCCCAGCATTTT
TRBV7-2,many,TRBJ1-4,TRBD1,CASSSTGFGANEKLFF,TGTGCCAGCAGCTCGACAGGGTTTGGAGCTAATGAAAAACTGTTTTTT
TRBV29-1,many,TRBJ2-1,TRBD2,CSVRTSGREEFF,TGCAGCGTCCGGACTAGCGGGAGGGAGGAGTTCTTC
TRBV11-2,many,TRBJ2-1,.,CASSLDRAWSAGEQFF,TGTGCCAGCAGCTTAGATAGAGCTTGGTCGGCTGGGGAGCAGTTCTTC
TRBV12-3/TRBV12-4,few,TRBJ2-5,TRBD2,CASSLGTSGGPETQYF,TGTGCCAGCAGTTTAGGGACTAGCGGGGGCCCAGAGACCCAGTACTTC
TRBV27,many,TRBJ2-3,TRBD1,CASSLSTGGSDTQYF,TGTGCCAGCAGTTTATCGACAGGGGGCTCAGATACGCAGTATTTT
TRBV7-6,many,TRBJ2-7,.,CASSLSRGWLDEQYF,TGTGCCAGCAGCTTATCCAGGGGTTGGTTAGACGAGCAGTACTTC
TRBV29-1,many,TRBJ2-3,.,CSVGRAFEPQYF,TGCAGCGTTGGGAGGGCATTCGAACCGCAGTATTTT
TRBV28,many,TRBJ2-3,.,CASNGTPSTDTQYF,TGTGCCAGCAACGGGACTCCTAGCACAGATACGCAGTATTTT
TRBV4-2,few,TRBJ1-1,.,CASSRTLNTEAFF,TGTGCCAGCAGCCGCACCTTGAACACTGAAGCTTTCTTT
TRBV5-1,many,TRBJ1-1,.,CASSSRTGDTEAFF,TGCGCCAGCAGTTCGAGGACTGGTGACACTGAAGCTTTCTTT
TRBV27,many,TRBJ1-1,.,CASSLGGYRVMNTEAFF,TGTGCCAGCAGTTTAGGGGGGTACAGGGTAATGAACACTGAAGCTTTCTTT
TRBV5-1,few,TRBJ2-1,TRBD1,CASSPWDRGTYNEQFF,TGCGCCAGCAGCCCGTGGGACAGGGGGACCTACAATGAGCAGTTCTTC
TRBV12-3/TRBV12-4,many,TRBJ1-4,.,CASGFVATNEKLFF,TGTGCCAGCGGGTTTGTAGCAACTAATGAAAAACTGTTTTTT
TRBV27,.,TRBJ2-1,.,CASSLPGTNNEQFF,TGTGCCAGCAGTTTGCCCGGGACCAACAATGAGCAGTTCTTC
TRBV7-2,many,TRBJ2-1,TRBD2,CASSSSGSNEQFF,TGTGCCAGCAGTTCGAGCGGGAGCAATGAGCAGTTCTTC
TRBV2,.,TRBJ1-5,.,CTSSFRIGNGGNQPQHF,TGTACCAGCAGTTTTAGGATCGGGAACGGGGGCAATCAGCCCCAGCATTTT
TRBV5-1,many,TRBJ2-3,TRBD2,CASSLQASGGRTDTQYF,TGCGCCAGCAGCTTGCAGGCTAGCGGGGGCCGCACAGATACGCAGTATTTT
TRBV5-1,many,TRBJ2-1,TRBD2,CASSFGGRINEQFF,TGCGCCAGCAGCTTTGGCGGGAGGATAAATGAGCAGTTCTTC
TRBV20-1,many,TRBJ2-7,.,CSASGGTYEQYF,TGCAGTGCGAGCGGCGGTACCTACGAGCAGTACTTC
TRBV15,many,TRBJ2-7,TRBD1,CATSNRDRAREQYF,TGTGCCACCAGCAACCGGGACAGGGCCCGAGAGCAGTACTTC
TRBV5-1,many,TRBJ2-7,.,CASRAGDYEQYF,TGCGCCAGCAGAGCAGGGGACTACGAGCAGTACTTC
TRBV12-3/TRBV12-4,.,TRBJ1-5,.,CASSLRHSNQPQHF,TGTGCCAGCAGTTTACGGCATAGCAATCAGCCCCAGCATTTT
TRBV20-1,.,TRBJ2-7,TRBD1,CSAIGQGADEQYF,TGCAGTGCGATCGGACAGGGGGCTGATGAGCAGTACTTC
TRBV20-1,many,TRBJ2-2,TRBD1,CSARDRNTGELFF,TGCAGTGCCCGGGACAGGAACACCGGGGAGCTGTTTTTT
TRBV18,.,TRBJ1-2,.,CASSPGIEANYGYTF,TGTGCCAGCTCACCCGGGATAGAGGCTAACTATGGCTACACCTTC
TRBV7-2,many,TRBJ1-1,TRBD1,CASSPNGRGPNTEAFF,TGTGCCAGCAGCCCCAATGGAAGGGGGCCGAACACTGAAGCTTTCTTT
TRBV2,.,TRBJ1-5,TRBD1,CACSLWDRGRGGRQPQHF,TGTGCCTGCAGTTTATGGGACAGGGGGAGGGGTGGTAGACAGCCCCAGCATTTT
TRBV10-3,many,TRBJ2-1,TRBD2,CAISESSGRASNEQFF,TGTGCCATCAGTGAGTCGAGTGGGAGGGCCTCTAATGAGCAGTTCTTC